The source of this TCR beta chain is a study of T cell changes during pregnancy in multiple sclerosis. Clones were read by immunoSEQ multiplex PCR, and TCRdb kept only the in-frame ones, dropping some. The repertoire holds some 74,000 clones, over 85% seen once, with 3.7% in the top ten. Germline-derived CDR1 and CDR2 are LGHNA and YNFKEQ. V lost 0 bases and J lost 3, with 11 bases in between. The CDR3 has 15 residues. The chain links TRBV4-2 to TRBJ1-2; no firm D call. Sequencing used peripheral blood, obtained after pregnancy. This receptor was taken from a female donor in good health, enrolled as a control in a pregnancy study. This CDR3 is CASSQDHRPDYGYTF. In DNA form, the CDR3 reads TGTGCCAGCAGCCAAGATCACAGACCCGACTATGGCTACACCTTC.